These 30 T cell receptor beta chains were all obtained from the same sample, sequenced in a study of human T cells and chemical hapten exposure (dated by TCRdb to the early 2020s). The library was obtained by RACE. These reads were obtained on a NextSeq 500. TCRdb reworked the public reads: Q25 trimming with fastp, MiXCR clone assembly, productive beta chains retained. Rows matching on CDR3 protein sequence are summarized as one entry with the most common DNA and genes. This sample comprises 120,000 or so distinct CDR3 sequences, approximately 12% of them detected only once. The top ten clonotypes cover 2.8% of the sample. The sample's time point label, in plain terms: pre-sensitization, week 0. The treatment or condition label corresponds to: therapeutic diphenylcyclopropenone sensitization with weekly scalp DPC. Specimen: whole blood, collected in connection with sensitization to the hapten diphenylcyclopropenone (DPC). The receptors were sampled from a woman in her late teens or twenties with alopecia areata. Some clones in this sample may be carry-over from other donors' samples.

The table lists this clonotype with a few counts. The rearrangement links TRBV3-1 to TRBJ1-5; D is undetermined. The CDR3 extends over 13 amino acids. Germline CDR1 and CDR2: LGHDT and YNNKEL (reference sequence). V was clipped by 4 bases and J by 0 bases, with 4 bases between them. The CDR3 region has the DNA TGTGCCAGCAGCCGGTTTAGCAATCAGCCCCAGCATTTT. Encoded protein: CASSRFSNQPQHF.

V usage is TRBV7-2 and J usage is TRBJ2-4; a weak D match, TRBD1 (6 bases). The CDR3 spans 17 residues. Germline-derived CDR1 and CDR2 are SGHTA and FQGNSA. V was cut by 4 bases and J by 6 bases, with 22 bases left in between. The CDR3 bases are TGTGCCAGCAGCTCAACGCCACAGGGTTCCCACCCAAACATTCAGTACTTC. Its protein product is CASSSTPQGSHPNIQYF.

V and J are TRBV5-1 and TRBJ2-7; maybe TRBD2 (6 bases). With 1 base removed from V and 4 bases from J, the gap between germline ends came to 12 bases. Looked up from germline, CDR1 is SGHRS and CDR2 is YFSETQ. The CDR3 sequence is 14 residues long. As DNA, the CDR3 is TGCGCCAGCAGCTTGAGCCCTAGCGAATACGAGCAGTACTTC. Its protein product is CASSLSPSEYEQYF.

This clonotype came up a few times. The DNA for the CDR3 is TGTGCCAGTAGGCCCTCGACGGTGAGCTCCTATAATTCACCCCTCCACTTT. This gives the protein CASRPSTVSSYNSPLHF. This chain uses TRBV19 with TRBJ1-6, with D unclear. The ends were cut back, 6 bases at V and 0 bases at J, with 15 bases in the middle. Germline V lookup: CDR1 LNHDA, CDR2 SQIVND (reference sequence). The CDR3 runs 17 residues.

The chain is built from TRBV6-1 and TRBJ2-2; D possibly corresponds to TRBD1 (5 bases). Deletions cut 6 bases from V and 5 bases from J, with 10 bases between. CDR3 length equals 13 residues. Germline V gene lookup returns CDR1 MNHNS and CDR2 SASEGT. The DNA of the CDR3 is TGTGCCAGCAGGGGGCTAGGAACCGGGGAGCTGTTTTTT. It yields the protein CASRGLGTGELFF.

The CDR3 DNA follows: TGTGCCAGCGTCGGGGATAGCAATCAGCCCCAGCATTTT. This encodes CASVGDSNQPQHF. The chain joins TRBV6-2 or TRBV6-3 to TRBJ1-5, with D unclear. Germline lookup yields CDR1 MNHEY and CDR2 SVGEGT. V gave up 8 bases and J gave up 0 bases, with 8 bases separating them. The CDR3 sequence is 13 residues long.

This clonotype turned up a few times. The chain uses TRBV20-1 and TRBJ2-1; 9 nucleotides line up with TRBD2. The junction had 10 bases not matched to a gene; V was cut back by 5 bases and J by 8 bases. The V gene's germline CDR1 is DFQATT and CDR2 SNEGSKA (reference sequence). This CDR3 is built from 14 residues. In DNA form, the CDR3 reads TGCAGTGCTCTCCCCGGGACTAGCATCGATGAGCAGTTCTTC. This sequence encodes CSALPGTSIDEQFF.

This chain links TRBV6-2 or TRBV6-3 with TRBJ2-5; 9 bases are a match to TRBD1. There are 15 residues in the CDR3. Germline trimming cut 6 bases from V and 3 bases from J; bases unmatched to any gene: 8. Germline V CDR1 and CDR2: MNHEY, SVGEGT. The CDR3 protein is CASSLTGTGKETQYF. Written as DNA, the CDR3 is TGTGCCAGCAGCCTTACCGGGACAGGGAAAGAGACCCAGTACTTC.

The gene calls are TRBV3-2 and TRBJ2-7. TRBV3-2 counts as a pseudogene. The CDR3 is 13 residues long. CDR3 in amino acids: CASSQEGKDEQYF. As DNA, the CDR3 is TGTGCCAGCAGCCAAGAGGGAAAAGACGAGCAGTACTTC.

This clonotype has ten or more counts. This chain uses TRBV27 with TRBJ1-1, with D unresolved. CDR1 is MNHEY and CDR2 is SMNVEV in the germline V gene (reference sequence). The CDR3 consists of 15 residues. V lost 5 bases and J 4 bases, leaving 17 bases between the germline ends. This CDR3 reads CASSPKTISGTEAFF. The CDR3 DNA sequence: TGTGCCAGCAGTCCCAAGACAATCTCGGGCACTGAAGCTTTCTTT.

This chain joins TRBV5-1 and TRBJ2-5; 8 bases line up with TRBD1. CDR3 length equals 14 residues. The J segment lost 4 bases and the V segment lost 4 bases, leaving 6 bases of the junction unmatched. Germline lookup yields CDR1 SGHRS and CDR2 YFSETQ. In nucleotides, the CDR3 is TGCGCCAGCAGCCAGACAGGGGTCGGAGAGACCCAGTACTTC. It codes for CASSQTGVGETQYF.

The chain employs TRBV7-2 and TRBJ1-5, with 7 bases lining up with TRBD1. Germline V lookup: CDR1 SGHTA, CDR2 FQGNSA. Trimming took 5 bases from V and 4 from J; bases not matched to a gene: 2. There are 13 residues in the CDR3. The chain's CDR3 is CASSRGQNQPQHF. CDR3 coding DNA: TGTGCCAGCAGCCGGGGACAGAATCAGCCCCAGCATTTT.

At least ten counts were recorded for this clonotype. The J gene is TRBJ2-7, the V gene TRBV29-1; D is ambiguous. Germline V gene data show CDR1 as SQVTM and CDR2 as ANQGSEA. V lost 0 bases, J lost 6 bases, and 9 bases lay in between. CDR3 length: 12 residues. CDR3 sequence reads: CSVEDLIGEQYF. As DNA, the CDR3 is TGCAGCGTTGAAGACCTAATCGGCGAGCAGTACTTC.

The genes are TRBV7-2 and TRBJ2-5; no definite D call. The CDR3 is made up of 13 amino acids. V lost 3 bases and J lost 4, with 9 bases in between. CDR1 and CDR2 from the germline V gene are SGHTA and FQGNSA. CDR3 residues: CASSLGLLETQYF. In DNA form, the CDR3 reads TGTGCCAGCAGCTTGGGCTTGTTAGAGACCCAGTACTTC. Full variable domain (missing parts from reference TRBV7-2 and TRBJ2-5): GAGVSQSPSNKVTEKGKDVELRCDPISGHTALYWYRQSLGQGLEFLIYFQGNSAPDKSGLPSDRFSAERTGGSVSTLTIQRTQQEDSAVYLCASSLGLLETQYFGPGTRLLVL.

This clonotype occurred a few times. V is TRBV12-3 or TRBV12-4 and J is TRBJ1-5; the match to TRBD1 covers 8 bases. Trimming removed 6 bases from V and 8 bases from J; junction bases left unmatched: 9. This CDR3 comprises 14 residues. The CDR3 reads CASRIGQGREPQHF. The CDR3 DNA reads TGTGCCAGCAGAATCGGACAGGGCCGTGAGCCCCAGCATTTT.

At least ten counts were recorded for this clonotype. The chain links TRBV24-1 to TRBJ1-1; unclear D gene. V was cut by 2 bases and J by 1 base, with 7 bases left in between. CDR1 and CDR2 from the germline V gene are KGHDR and SFDVKD. This CDR3 contains 14 residues. In DNA, the CDR3 is TGTGCCACCAGTGATTCGATGGAGAACACTGAAGCTTTCTTT. This sequence encodes CATSDSMENTEAFF.

This clonotype was counted a few times. V and J are TRBV9 and TRBJ2-5; D may be TRBD2 (6 bases). This CDR3 has 15 residues. Trimming cost V 3 bases and J 4 bases, with 16 bases left between them. CDR1 and CDR2 from the germline V gene are SGDLS and YYNGEE. DNA for the CDR3: TGTGCCAGCAGCGCCAATAGCGGTGGTGGAGAGACCCAGTACTTC. The encoded protein is CASSANSGGGETQYF.

The chain joins TRBV6-5 to TRBJ2-6; TRBD2 might be the D (5 bases). The V end lost 6 bases, the J end lost 3 bases, and 9 bases lay between the germline ends. This CDR3 region has 14 residues. Germline-derived CDR1 and CDR2 are MNHEY and SVGAGI. In nucleotides, the CDR3 is TGTGCCAGCAGCGGGGTGAATGGGGCCAACGTCCTGACTTTC. Amino acid sequence: CASSGVNGANVLTF.

This clonotype was seen more than once but under ten times. The chain joins TRBV6-5 to TRBJ2-4; 8 nucleotides line up with TRBD1. Looked up from germline, CDR1 is MNHEY and CDR2 is SVGAGI. After removal of 5 bases from V and 1 base from J, the junction contained 4 bases not matched to a gene. This CDR3 has 15 amino acids. The CDR3: CASSEDRAAKNIQYF. The CDR3 region has the DNA TGTGCCAGCAGTGAGGACAGGGCGGCCAAAAACATTCAGTACTTC.

This clonotype appeared a few times. The chain uses TRBV28 and TRBJ2-1; D is unclear. Germline CDR1 is MDHEN and CDR2 is SYDVKM. V was cut by 3 bases and J by 7 bases, with 19 bases left in between. CDR3 length: 16 residues. Here the CDR3 DNA reads TGTGCCAGCAGTTTGGGCCCCTTACTATGGGTGAATGAGCAGTTCTTC. Protein product: CASSLGPLLWVNEQFF. Full variable domain (rest looked up from reference TRBV28 and TRBJ2-1): DVKVTQSSRYLVKRTGEKVFLECVQDMDHENMFWYRQDPGLGLRLIYFSYDVKMKEKGDIPEGYSVSREKKERFSLILESASTNQTSMYLCASSLGPLLWVNEQFFGPGTRLTVL.

This clonotype has just a few counts. The chain has TRBV20-1 and TRBJ2-1; no firm D call. CDR3 length: 11 amino acids. The ends were cut back, 5 bases at V and 4 bases at J, with 6 bases in the middle. Germline CDR1 DFQATT, CDR2 SNEGSKA (reference sequence). The CDR3 bases are TGCAGTGCTGGAAATTACAATGAGCAGTTCTTC. Encoded protein: CSAGNYNEQFF.

CDR3 sequence (DNA): TGTGCCAGCAGAGGGGGTAAGGCGCGTTACAATGAGCAGTTCTTC. It codes for CASRGGKARYNEQFF. V is TRBV28 and J is TRBJ2-1, with a possible D match to TRBD1 (6 bases). Germline CDR1 is MDHEN and CDR2 is SYDVKM. V lost 6 bases, J lost 4 bases, and 16 bases lay in between. CDR3 length equals 15 residues. Complete variable domain (other parts from reference TRBV28 and TRBJ2-1): DVKVTQSSRYLVKRTGEKVFLECVQDMDHENMFWYRQDPGLGLRLIYFSYDVKMKEKGDIPEGYSVSREKKERFSLILESASTNQTSMYLCASRGGKARYNEQFFGPGTRLTVL.

On this clonotype itself: This is likely a read error, given that the CDR3 carries no conserved phenylalanine or tryptophan at its end. This sequence joins TRBV10-3 and TRBJ2-1; unclear D gene. Per germline, CDR1 ENHRY and CDR2 SYGVKD. The CDR3 covers 13 residues. V was cut by 10 bases and J by 0 bases, with 10 bases left in between. The CDR3 reads CATRGSSYNEQFS. The CDR3 bases are TGTGCCACCCGAGGTAGCTCCTACAATGAGCAGTTCTCC.

This clonotype was found a few times. This chain joins TRBV5-1 and TRBJ2-1; D may be TRBD2 (5 bases). Germline V gene sequence: CDR1 SGHRS, CDR2 YFSETQ. The CDR3 consists of 14 residues. V gave up 1 base and J gave up 7 bases, with 12 bases separating them. The CDR3 loop reads CASSLLGGGNEQFF. Here the CDR3 DNA reads TGCGCCAGCAGCTTGTTAGGTGGAGGTAATGAGCAGTTCTTC.

The chain uses TRBV30 and TRBJ1-5; D perhaps matches TRBD1 (5 bases). Trimming removed 1 base from V and 0 bases from J, with 10 bases in between. The germline gives CDR1 GTSNPN, CDR2 SVGIG (reference sequence). The CDR3 consists of 15 residues. As DNA, the CDR3 is TGTGCCTGGAGTGCCGGACACCTTAGCAATCAGCCCCAGCATTTT. Protein sequence: CAWSAGHLSNQPQHF. Using reference TRBV30 and TRBJ1-5 for the parts outside the CDR3, the full variable domain is SQTIHQWPATLVQPVGSPLSLECTVEGTSNPNLYWYRQAAGRGLQLLFYSVGIGQISSEVPQNLSASRPQDRQFILSSKKLLLSDSGFYLCAWSAGHLSNQPQHFGDGTRLSIL.

The gene calls are TRBV6-2 or TRBV6-3 and TRBJ1-1; tentatively, D is TRBD1 (5 bases). The CDR3 runs 12 residues. V lost 7 bases and J lost 1, with 7 bases in between. Germline V gene sequence: CDR1 MNHEY, CDR2 SVGEGT. The DNA for the CDR3 is TGTGCCAGCAATCAGGGGAACACTGAAGCTTTCTTT. As protein: CASNQGNTEAFF.

This clonotype was counted a few times. The chain has TRBV7-8 and TRBJ2-1; 7 bases are a match to TRBD1. Germline CDR1 is SGHVS and CDR2 is FQNEAQ. J lost 1 base, V lost 5 bases, and 8 bases had no gene match. The CDR3 has 16 amino acids. The CDR3 nucleotides are TGTGCCAGCAGCCCGAGGGACAGTATATCCTACAATGAGCAGTTCTTC. It yields the protein CASSPRDSISYNEQFF.

The V call is TRBV11-2, the J call TRBJ2-2; 8 positions agree with TRBD1. Trimming at V came to 5 bases and at J to 1 base, leaving 9 bases not matched to a gene. CDR3 length equals 17 residues. CDR1 is SGHAT, CDR2 FQNNGV, per germline. DNA of the CDR3: TGTGCCAGCAGCCCTAGGGCCGGGACAGGGAACACCGGGGAGCTGTTTTTT. Amino acid sequence: CASSPRAGTGNTGELFF.

This clonotype was detected a few times. The rearrangement joins TRBV13 to TRBJ2-1; TRBD2 might be the D (5 bases). Germline V lookup: CDR1 PRHDT, CDR2 FYEKMQ (reference sequence). CDR3 size: 16 residues. V was shortened by 4 bases and J by 4 bases, with 17 bases between the two germline ends. CDR3: CASSSREPRHYNEQFF. The DNA of the CDR3 is TGTGCCAGCAGCTCCCGGGAACCGAGACATTACAATGAGCAGTTCTTC. The whole variable domain, remainder taken from reference TRBV13 and TRBJ2-1, is AAGVIQSPRHLIKEKRETATLKCYPIPRHDTVYWYQQGPGQDPQFLISFYEKMQSDKGSIPDRFSAQQFSDYHSELNMSSLELGDSALYFCASSSREPRHYNEQFFGPGTRLTVL.

This rearrangement joins TRBV12-3 or TRBV12-4 to TRBJ1-5; weak D call: TRBD1 (6 bases). V was trimmed by 5 bases and J by 2 bases, leaving 13 bases between them. The CDR3 totals 15 residues. The CDR3 loop reads CASSRHRVGNQPQHF. As DNA, the CDR3 is TGTGCCAGCAGTCGTCACAGGGTAGGCAATCAGCCCCAGCATTTT.